The rows below give T cell receptor beta chains drawn from one sample of a study of blood T cell repertoires in COVID-19. Using immunoSEQ multiplex PCR, the repertoire was profiled, and TCRdb retains in-frame clones only, with some absent. The top ten clones hold roughly a tenth of a sample with about 170,000 clones, roughly 83% of them seen once. Sequencing was carried out using peripheral blood. These receptor sequences come from a woman of 80 years or more with active or convalescent COVID-19. CDR3s leave out the opening cysteine and the closing phenylalanine or tryptophan. A D gene is named only where the DNA matches it firmly.

>TRBV19|TRBJ1-4|-
ASSIGQSTNEKLF
>TRBV11-2|TRBJ2-5|TRBD2
ASSPPGRGVLQETQY
>TRBV10-3|TRBJ2-7|TRBD1
AISGDREGLRQY
>TRBV19|TRBJ2-4|TRBD1
ASSTRDRVGAKNIQY
>TRBV3-1/TRBV3-2|TRBJ1-1|-
ASSPMGPNTEAF
>TRBV10-3|TRBJ1-5|-
AISYTPGGDQPQH
>TRBV7-3|TRBJ2-3|TRBD2
ASSFLAGGGTDTQY
>TRBV5-8|TRBJ1-1|-
ASSLEAINTEAF
>TRBV10-3|TRBJ1-5|-
AIGGAGVGNQPQH
>TRBV15|TRBJ2-7|-
ATSRDRRSTGYEQY
>TRBV7-3|TRBJ2-6|-
ASSPPGAGGANVLT
>TRBV7-2|TRBJ1-2|TRBD1
ASSPQDRGIGYT
>TRBV5-1|TRBJ1-6|-
ASTLRDTHGNSPLH
>TRBV18|TRBJ2-2|TRBD1
ASSPFGPGQGRSGELF
>TRBV7-9|TRBJ1-2|-
ASSPGGGFNGYT
>TRBV12-3/TRBV12-4|TRBJ1-2|-
ASSQGTGGYT
>TRBV27|TRBJ1-2|-
ASSSLDGIDGYT
>TRBV5-4|TRBJ2-3|TRBD2
ASSSSGGADTQY
>TRBV2|TRBJ1-5|TRBD1
ASSPGQGSQH
>TRBV7-9|TRBJ2-5|-
ASSGDNGQETQY
>TRBV6-2/TRBV6-3|TRBJ2-2|TRBD1
ASSYRGQGLAGELF
>TRBV19|TRBJ1-5|-
ASSIDGYQPQH
>TRBV19|TRBJ1-1|-
ASSTLSQGGAEAF
>TRBV2|TRBJ2-5|-
AGRGILPRETQY
>TRBV3-1/TRBV3-2|TRBJ1-2|-
ASSQGHFYT
>TRBV5-6|TRBJ1-1|TRBD1
ASSATGQGFGGTEAF
>TRBV7-9|TRBJ1-1|TRBD1
ASSFGQGGWAF
>TRBV5-1|TRBJ1-6|TRBD1
ASSSGTGNSPLH
>TRBV9|TRBJ1-3|-
ASSASDQGSSGNTIY
>TRBV19|TRBJ1-6|-
ASSMGGGNNSPLH
>TRBV27|TRBJ2-4|-
ASRGDLAKNIQY
>TRBV19|TRBJ1-1|-
ASSIALNRDKALNTEAF
>TRBV10-3|TRBJ2-7|TRBD1
AIKSSGGEDEQY
>TRBV6-2/TRBV6-3|TRBJ1-1|TRBD1
ASSVDRDRGLRIEAF
>TRBV7-3|TRBJ2-6|TRBD1
ASSLADRFRSGANVLT
>TRBV6-2/TRBV6-3|TRBJ2-5|-
ASSPMVVARETQY